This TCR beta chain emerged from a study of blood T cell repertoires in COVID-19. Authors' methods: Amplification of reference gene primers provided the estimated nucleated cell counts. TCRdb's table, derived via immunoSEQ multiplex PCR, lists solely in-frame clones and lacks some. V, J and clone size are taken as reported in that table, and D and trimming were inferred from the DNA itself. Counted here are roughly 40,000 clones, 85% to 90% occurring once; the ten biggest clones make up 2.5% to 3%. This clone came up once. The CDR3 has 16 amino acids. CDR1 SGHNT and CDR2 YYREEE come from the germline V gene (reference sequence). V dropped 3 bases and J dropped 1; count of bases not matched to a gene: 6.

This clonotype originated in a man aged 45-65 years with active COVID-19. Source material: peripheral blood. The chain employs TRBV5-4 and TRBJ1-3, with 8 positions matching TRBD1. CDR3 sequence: CASSSGQGRSGNTIYF. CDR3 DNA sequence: TGTGCCAGCAGCTCCGGACAGGGACGATCTGGAAACACCATATATTTT.